This paragraph reports one T cell receptor beta chain. What it binds is unknown. The data are from a study of T cells in localized non-small cell lung cancer. Study-wide findings and caveats: Peak T cell clonality was found in uninvolved adjacent lung, exceeding tumor. The study detected a median approximately 57 of the top 100 tumor clones in adjacent lung. With higher T cell density in blood came longer overall survival.

This CDR3 has 15 amino acids. CDR1 is MNHNS and CDR2 is SASEGT in the germline V gene. V was clipped by 2 bases and J by 0 bases, with 5 bases between them. The repertoire was sequenced with immunoSEQ multiplex PCR; TCRdb's copy has only in-frame clones and lacks some. The top ten clones hold under 3.5% of a sample with some 80,000 clones, approximately 84% of them seen once. This TCR was sampled from a man aged 40 to 70 with stage I lung adenocarcinoma. The chain joins TRBV6-1 to TRBJ1-6; unclear D gene. The sequenced sample was peripheral blood, obtained before any cancer treatment. The CDR3 nucleotides are TGTGCCAGCAGTGAACTGAACTCCTATAATTCACCCCTCCACTTT. Amino acid sequence: CASSELNSYNSPLHF.